This TCR beta chain was recovered during a study of blood T cell repertoires in COVID-19. Study in general: Acute and convalescent COVID-19 specimens originated in the United States, Italy and Spain.

Produced via immunoSEQ multiplex PCR; TCRdb's table is partial and in-frame only. The table includes tens of thousands of clones, less than 85% detected once. This CDR3 contains 13 residues. V lost 7 bases and J lost 11; bases outside the gene matches: 13. The chain employs TRBV12-3 or TRBV12-4 and TRBJ1-1; 7 bases fit TRBD1. The source is a woman in her seventies with acute or convalescent COVID-19. Sequencing was done on a sample of peripheral blood. The CDR3 protein is CASTPPGQLIAFF. The CDR3 nucleotides read TGTGCCAGCACCCCTCCGGGACAGCTTATCGCTTTCTTT.